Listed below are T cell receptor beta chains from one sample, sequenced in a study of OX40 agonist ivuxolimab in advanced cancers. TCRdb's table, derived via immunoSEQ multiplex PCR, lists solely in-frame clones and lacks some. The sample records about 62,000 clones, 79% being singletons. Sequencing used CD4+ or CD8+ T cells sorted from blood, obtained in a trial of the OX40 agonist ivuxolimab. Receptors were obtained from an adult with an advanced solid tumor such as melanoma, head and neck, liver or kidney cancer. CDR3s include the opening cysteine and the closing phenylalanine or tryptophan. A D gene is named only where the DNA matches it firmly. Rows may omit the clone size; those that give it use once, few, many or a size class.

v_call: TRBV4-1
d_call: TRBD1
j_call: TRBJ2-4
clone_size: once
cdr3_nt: TGCGCCAGCAGCCAAGGGGGACAGGGAGAACTTATAGCCAAAAACATTCAGTACTTC
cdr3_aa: CASSQGGQGELIAKNIQYF

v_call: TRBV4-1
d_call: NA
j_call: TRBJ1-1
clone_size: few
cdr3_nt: TGCGCCAGCAGCCAAGGTCCGATAAACACTGAAGCTTTCTTT
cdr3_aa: CASSQGPINTEAFF

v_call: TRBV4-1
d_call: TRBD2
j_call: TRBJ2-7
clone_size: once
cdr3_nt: TGCGCCAGCAGCCAAGGACTAGCGGGAGCAAACCCCTCCTACGAGCAGTACTTC
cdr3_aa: CASSQGLAGANPSYEQYF

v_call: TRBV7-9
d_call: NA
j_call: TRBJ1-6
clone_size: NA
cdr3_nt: TGTGCCAGCAGCGCCGGGACAAACAATTCACCCCTCCACTTT
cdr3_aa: CASSAGTNNSPLHF

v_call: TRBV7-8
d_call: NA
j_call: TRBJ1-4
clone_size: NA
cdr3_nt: TGTGCCAGCAGCCCCCGGACCTTCTTAGGTGAAAAACTGTTTTTT
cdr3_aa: CASSPRTFLGEKLFF

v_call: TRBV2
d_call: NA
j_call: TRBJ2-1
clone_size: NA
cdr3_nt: TGTGCCAGCAGTGGGTACAATGAGCAGTTCTTC
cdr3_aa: CASSGYNEQFF

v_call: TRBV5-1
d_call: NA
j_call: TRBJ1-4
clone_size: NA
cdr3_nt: TGCGCCAGCAGCATAGTCCCTGAAAAACTGTTTTTT
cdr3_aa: CASSIVPEKLFF

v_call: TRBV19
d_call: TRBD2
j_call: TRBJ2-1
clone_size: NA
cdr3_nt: TGTGCCAGTACGAACGGGGGGGGCGCCTCCTACAATGAGCAGTTCTTC
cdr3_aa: CASTNGGGASYNEQFF

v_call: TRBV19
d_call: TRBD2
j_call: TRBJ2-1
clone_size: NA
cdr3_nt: TGTGCCAGTAGTATAAGACTAGCGGGAGCCCCTGAGCAGTTCTTC
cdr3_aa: CASSIRLAGAPEQFF

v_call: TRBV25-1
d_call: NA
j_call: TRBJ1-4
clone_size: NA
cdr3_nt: TGTGCCAGCAGCCCGGTTCTTGGGGCAACTAATGAAAAACTGTTTTTT
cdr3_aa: CASSPVLGATNEKLFF

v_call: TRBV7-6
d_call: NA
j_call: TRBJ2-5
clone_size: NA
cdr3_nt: TGTGCCAGCAGCTTAGTAGCGGTGGGAGAGACCCAGTACTTC
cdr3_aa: CASSLVAVGETQYF

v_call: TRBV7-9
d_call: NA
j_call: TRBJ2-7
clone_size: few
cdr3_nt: TGTGCCAGCACAGATGGGAGCTCCTACGAGCAGTACTTC
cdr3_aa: CASTDGSSYEQYF

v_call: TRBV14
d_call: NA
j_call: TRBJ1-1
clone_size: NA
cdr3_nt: TGTGCCAGCAGCCCAGGACTTCGACACCAGAAGGTCTCTGAAGCTTTCTTT
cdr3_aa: CASSPGLRHQKVSEAFF

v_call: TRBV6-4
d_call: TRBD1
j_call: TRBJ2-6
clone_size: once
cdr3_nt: TGTGCCAGCACGCGACCCAACAGGGGGCCCTCTGGGGCCAACGTCCTGACTTTC
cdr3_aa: CASTRPNRGPSGANVLTF

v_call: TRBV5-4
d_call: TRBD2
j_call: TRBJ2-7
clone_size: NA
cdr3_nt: TGTGCCAGCCGCCCGGGCGGGAGGGCCGCCAGGTCCTACGAGCAGTACTTC
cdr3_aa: CASRPGGRAARSYEQYF

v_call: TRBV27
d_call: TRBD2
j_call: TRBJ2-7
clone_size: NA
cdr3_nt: TGTGCCAGCAGTCCCCCTCCGGGACTAGCGGGAGTGGGATCCTACGAGCAGTACTTC
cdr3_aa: CASSPPPGLAGVGSYEQYF

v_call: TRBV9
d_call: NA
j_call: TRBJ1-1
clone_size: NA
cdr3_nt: TGTGCCAGCAGCGTAGGACTGGGTTCCATGAACACTGAAGCTTTCTTT
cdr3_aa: CASSVGLGSMNTEAFF

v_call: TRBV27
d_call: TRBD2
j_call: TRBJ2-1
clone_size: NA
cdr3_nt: TGTGCCAGCAGTTCACCTCCCTGGACTAGCGGAGGGGGATCCTACAATGAGCAGTTCTTC
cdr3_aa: CASSSPPWTSGGGSYNEQFF